This T cell receptor beta chain was obtained from a study of T-cell reconstitution after alpha-beta-depleted transplantation in children. Library preparation (for TCRbeta) was performed with unique molecular identifiers. TCRdb passed the PCR reads through MiXCR, listing each CDR3 protein once. The sample includes some 830,000 distinct CDR3 sequences, around 17% of them seen just once. The CDR3 runs 17 residues. Trimming shortened V by 7 bases and J by 3 bases, and 22 bases separated the two germline ends. Notes on the study in general: Two months or so post-transplant, alpha-beta T cells reportedly derived from several hundred expanded graft clones. Several patients had high TCRbeta diversity at day 60; it came from surviving recipient T cells and thymic progenitors. At one year after transplant, newly produced T cells mostly accounted for T-cell counts and diversity.

Concerning this clonotype itself: What it recognizes is unknown.

The rearrangement joins TRBV12-3 or TRBV12-4 to TRBJ2-1; D uncertain. Sequences were derived from PBMCs, mostly from graft donor cells, sampled 360 days after TCRalphabeta/CD19-depleted stem cell transplant. The clonotype comes from a male patient between 5 and 17 years old who had a stem cell transplant for acute lymphoblastic leukemia, so the T cells may come from the graft donor. CDR3 loop: CASTVGVALAHYNEQFF. The CDR3 bases are TGTGCCAGCACCGTTGGAGTGGCATTAGCCCACTACAATGAGCAGTTCTTC.